Sequencing of this T cell receptor beta chain was carried out in a study of CD8+ T cells in alopecia areata. Extracted RNA was reverse transcribed, and the resulting cDNA served as sequencing template. Clones were read by immunoSEQ multiplex PCR, and TCRdb kept only the in-frame ones, dropping some. The table lists just over 150,000 clones, around 50% of them singletons, with 15% to 20% in the top ten. General study results and limits: Scalp sample data also include resident alphabeta T cells from normal skin. Mouse data revealed clearer TCR sharing than patient data did, a gap possibly tied to HLA.

A remark on this clone: The antigen is not known.

Researchers took lesional scalp punch biopsies and peripheral blood from people who were alopecia areata patients. Cell sorting was applied to PBMCs, and CD4+ and CD8+ T cells were collected. Looked up from germline, CDR1 is SEHNR and CDR2 is FQNEAQ (reference sequence). The trim removed 5 bases at V and 4 bases at J, leaving 14 bases unmatched. CDR3 length: 16 residues. The sequence derives from a human donor with alopecia areata. Specimen: CD8+ T cells sorted from blood, collected at week 0. The rearrangement links TRBV7-9 to TRBJ2-7; the match to TRBD1 covers 7 bases. CDR3 DNA: TGTGCCAGCAGCCCACCTTCGCAGGGGGTAGGTTACGAGCAGTACTTC. It is translated as CASSPPSQGVGYEQYF.